The rows below give T cell receptor beta chains drawn from one sample of a study of OX40 agonist ivuxolimab in advanced cancers. Sequencing was performed with immunoSEQ multiplex PCR; in TCRdb, only in-frame clones are kept and a portion is missing. The table has under 90,000 clones, nearly 90% seen once; the top ten hold around 2.5%. The specimen comprised CD4+ or CD8+ T cells sorted from blood, sampled in a trial of the OX40 agonist ivuxolimab. The origin of the receptors is an adult with an advanced solid tumor such as melanoma, head and neck, liver or kidney cancer. The CDR3 runs from the conserved cysteine through the conserved F or W. The D gene is left open where the match is weak. Clone sizes are given selectively: once, few, many, or a class where the clone is expanded.

-	-	TRBV19	14	TRBJ2-2	TGTGCCAGTAGGGCGGGGCAGTACACCGGGGAGCTGTTTTTT	CASRAGQYTGELFF
-	TRBD1	TRBV2	14	TRBJ1-4	TGTGCCAGCAGTCGCAGGGGGCTGGGTGAAAAACTGTTTTTT	CASSRRGLGEKLFF
-	TRBD1	TRBV5-1	14	TRBJ1-2	TGCGCCAGCAGCTTGGCAGGGGGCTGTTGTGGCTACACCTTC	CASSLAGGCCGYTF
once	-	TRBV11-3	13	TRBJ2-7	TGTGCCAGCAGCCAGGGTGCAGACTACGAGCAGTACTTC	CASSQGADYEQYF
-	-	TRBV19	14	TRBJ1-3	TGTGCCAGTAGTATTTGGGGCTCTGGAAACACCATATATTTT	CASSIWGSGNTIYF
-	-	TRBV19	16	TRBJ2-7	TGTGCCAGTAGTCCAAACGGGCCAGGTCTCTCCTACGAGCAGTACTTC	CASSPNGPGLSYEQYF
-	-	TRBV21-1	18	TRBJ1-5	TGTGCCAGCAGCAAACTCAGGCAGAAGCATTATAGCAATCAGCCCCAGCATTTT	CASSKLRQKHYSNQPQHF
-	-	TRBV5-1	11	TRBJ2-7	TGCGCCAGCACAGAGGGTCTCGAGCAGTACTTC	CASTEGLEQYF
-	TRBD1	TRBV2	15	TRBJ1-2	TGTGCCAGCAGTAAAGGTCCGGGACAGGTCGATGGCTACACCTTC	CASSKGPGQVDGYTF
once	-	TRBV29-1	17	TRBJ2-1	TGCAGCGTTGCGGATACGGGGGCCACAAGCTCCTACAATGAGCAGTTCTTC	CSVADTGATSSYNEQFF
-	-	TRBV4-2	15	TRBJ2-2	TGTGCCAGCACCGTAGCTGGGGAAGGGGCCGGGGAGCTGTTTTTT	CASTVAGEGAGELFF
-	-	TRBV5-4	12	TRBJ2-7	TGTGCCAGCAGCTTGGGCCGAGGGGAGCAGTACTTC	CASSLGRGEQYF
-	-	TRBV11-2	15	TRBJ1-2	TGTGCCAGCAGCCCCATTGGAGGCAGGGCGGATGGCTACACCTTC	CASSPIGGRADGYTF
-	-	TRBV5-1	18	TRBJ2-7	TGCGCCAGCAGCTTGGATTGGCGGTGGGCGGAGAGCTCCTACGAGCAGTACTTC	CASSLDWRWAESSYEQYF